The 3 T cell receptor beta chains below come from one sample, sequenced in a study of lymphopenia after photon versus proton radiotherapy. The protocol was immunoSEQ multiplex PCR, while the TCRdb copy is restricted to in-frame clones and leaves out a portion. The repertoire includes around 63,000 clones, around 87% of them detected once, and 11% sits in the top ten. The sequencing here drew on peripheral blood, taken from a patient treated with proton-based radiotherapy. The receptors derive from a man older than 75 with esophageal cancer.

The chain has TRBV27 and TRBJ2-1; D assignment may be TRBD1 or TRBD2 (5 bases each). The V gene's germline CDR1 is MNHEY and CDR2 SMNVEV (reference sequence). This CDR3 is built from 15 residues. Trimming removed 8 bases at V and 4 bases at J, with 18 bases between. CDR3: CASWDGISGYNEQFF. The CDR3 nucleotides are TGTGCCAGCTGGGACGGCATTAGTGGGTACAATGAGCAGTTCTTC.

This rearrangement joins TRBV18 to TRBJ1-1, with D tentatively TRBD1 (5 bases). V shed 6 bases and J shed 0 bases, with 11 bases lying between them. The germline CDR1 and CDR2 sequences are KGHSH and LQKENI. The CDR3 loop spans 14 amino acids. CDR3 region: CASSPRGLNTEAFF. The CDR3 DNA is TGTGCCAGCTCCCCAAGGGGTTTGAACACTGAAGCTTTCTTT.

The chain recombines TRBV6-1 with TRBJ2-1; a possible D gene is TRBD2 (6 bases). This CDR3 is 14 amino acids long. The germline V gene encodes CDR1 MNHNS and CDR2 SASEGT. Trimming shortened V by 7 bases and J by 6 bases, and 16 bases separated the two germline ends. The CDR3 nucleotides are TGTGCCAGCATGAGTCTAGGAGGGTCCAATGAGCAGTTCTTC. This sequence encodes CASMSLGGSNEQFF.